The entry below gives a single T cell receptor (beta chain) sequence along with its context. What it binds is unknown. The sample is drawn from a study of T cell responses to AZD1222 COVID-19 vaccine. General observations from the study: Researchers took repertoire samples only after the peak T cell response had come. Spike-specific TCR breadth and depth both grew after two AZD1222 doses. White British people made up most donors, females outnumbered males, and clonal diversity was possibly underestimated.

TCRdb keeps only in-frame clones here, not all; method: immunoSEQ multiplex PCR. The repertoire holds 95,000 to 150,000 clones, with 80% to 90% as singletons. With 3 bases removed from V and 5 bases from J, the gap between germline ends came to 11 bases. Germline V CDR1 and CDR2: MDHEN, SYDVKM. This CDR3 has 14 amino acids. This TCR derives from an adult in good health. Sequencing was performed on peripheral blood, taken on day 0 of AZD1222 vaccination. The chain joins TRBV28 to TRBJ2-1, with D tentatively TRBD2 (5 bases). CDR3 DNA: TGTGCCAGCAGTTTGCCCCAGACTAACAATGAGCAGTTCTTC. Translating it yields CASSLPQTNNEQFF.